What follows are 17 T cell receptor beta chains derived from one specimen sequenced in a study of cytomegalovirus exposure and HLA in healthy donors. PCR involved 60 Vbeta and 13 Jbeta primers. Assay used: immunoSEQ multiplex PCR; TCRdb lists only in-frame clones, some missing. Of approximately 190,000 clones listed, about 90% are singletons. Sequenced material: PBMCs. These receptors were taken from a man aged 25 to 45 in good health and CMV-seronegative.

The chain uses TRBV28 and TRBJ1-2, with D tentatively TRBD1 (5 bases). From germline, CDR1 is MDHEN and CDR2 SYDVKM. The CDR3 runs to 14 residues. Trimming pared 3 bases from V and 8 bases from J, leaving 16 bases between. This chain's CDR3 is CASSLEPGGGGYTF. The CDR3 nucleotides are TGTGCCAGCAGTTTGGAACCCGGGGGTGGGGGCTACACCTTC.

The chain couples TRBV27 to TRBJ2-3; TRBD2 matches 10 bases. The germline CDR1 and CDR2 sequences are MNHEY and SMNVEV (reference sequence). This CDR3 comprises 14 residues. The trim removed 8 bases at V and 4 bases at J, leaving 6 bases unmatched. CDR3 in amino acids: CASGGTSASDTQYF. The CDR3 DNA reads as TGTGCCAGCGGCGGGACTAGCGCTTCAGATACGCAGTATTTT.

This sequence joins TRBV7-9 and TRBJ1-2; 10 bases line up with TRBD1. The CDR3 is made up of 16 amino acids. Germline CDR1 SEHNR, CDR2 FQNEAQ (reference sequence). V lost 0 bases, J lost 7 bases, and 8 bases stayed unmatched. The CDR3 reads CASSLADRGPAGGYTF. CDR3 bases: TGTGCCAGCAGCTTAGCAGACAGGGGGCCCGCAGGTGGCTACACCTTC.

The CDR3 coding sequence is TGTGCCAGCAGCTGGACTGGGAGGGGTGGCTACGAGCAGTACTTC. Translation gives CASSWTGRGGYEQYF. J is TRBJ2-7 and V is TRBV7-8, with 7 bases lining up with TRBD2. V was clipped by 4 bases and J by 3 bases; unmatched bases: 9. CDR3 length: 15 amino acids. CDR1 and CDR2 from the germline V gene are SGHVS and FQNEAQ.

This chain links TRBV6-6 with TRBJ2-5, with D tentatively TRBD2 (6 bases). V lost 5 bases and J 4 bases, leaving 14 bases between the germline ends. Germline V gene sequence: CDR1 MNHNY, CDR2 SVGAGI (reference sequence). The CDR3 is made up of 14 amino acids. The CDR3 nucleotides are TGTGCCAGCAGTCTCCGAGGGAGGCGAGAGACCCAGTACTTC. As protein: CASSLRGRRETQYF.

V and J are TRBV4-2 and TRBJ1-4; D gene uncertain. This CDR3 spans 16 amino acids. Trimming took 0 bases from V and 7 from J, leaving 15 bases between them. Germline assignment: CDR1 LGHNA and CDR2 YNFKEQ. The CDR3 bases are TGTGCCAGCAGCCAAGAAGGCGCAGGAATTAGTGAAAAACTGTTTTTT. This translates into CASSQEGAGISEKLFF.

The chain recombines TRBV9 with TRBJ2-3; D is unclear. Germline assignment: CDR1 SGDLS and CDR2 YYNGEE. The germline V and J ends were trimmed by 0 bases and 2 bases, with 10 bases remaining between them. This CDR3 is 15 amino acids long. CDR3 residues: CASSVGSGSTDTQYF. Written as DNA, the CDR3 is TGTGCCAGCAGCGTAGGGTCAGGTTCCACAGATACGCAGTATTTT.

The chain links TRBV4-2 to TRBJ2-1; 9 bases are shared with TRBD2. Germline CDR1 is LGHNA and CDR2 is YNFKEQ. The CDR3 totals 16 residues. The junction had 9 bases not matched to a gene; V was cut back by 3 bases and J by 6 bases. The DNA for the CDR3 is TGTGCCAGCAGCCACCACGCGGGGGGGCTGTTCAATGAGCAGTTCTTC. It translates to CASSHHAGGLFNEQFF.

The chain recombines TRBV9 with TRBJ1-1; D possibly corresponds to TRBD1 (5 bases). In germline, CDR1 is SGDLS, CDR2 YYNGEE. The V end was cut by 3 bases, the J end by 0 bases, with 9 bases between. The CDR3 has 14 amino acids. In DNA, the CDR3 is TGTGCCAGCAGCGCGACAGCAATGAACACTGAAGCTTTCTTT. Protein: CASSATAMNTEAFF.

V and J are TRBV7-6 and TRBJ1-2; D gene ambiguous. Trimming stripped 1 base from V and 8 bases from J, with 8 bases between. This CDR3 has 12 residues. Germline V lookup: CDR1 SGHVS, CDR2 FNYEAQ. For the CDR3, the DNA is TGTGCCAGCAGCTTAGTGGCAGAAGGCTACACCTTC. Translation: CASSLVAEGYTF. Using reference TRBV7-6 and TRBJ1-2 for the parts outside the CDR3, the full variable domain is GAGVSQSPRYKVTKRGQDVALRCDPISGHVSLYWYRQALGQGPEFLTYFNYEAQQDKSGLPNDRFSAERPEGSISTLTIQRTEQRDSAMYRCASSLVAEGYTFGSGTRLTVV.

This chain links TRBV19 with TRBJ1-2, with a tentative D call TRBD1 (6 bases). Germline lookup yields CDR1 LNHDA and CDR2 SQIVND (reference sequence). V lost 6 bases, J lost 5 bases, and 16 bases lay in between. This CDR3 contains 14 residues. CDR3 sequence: CASSILTGPYGYTF. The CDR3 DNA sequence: TGTGCCAGTAGCATCCTAACAGGGCCTTATGGCTACACCTTC.

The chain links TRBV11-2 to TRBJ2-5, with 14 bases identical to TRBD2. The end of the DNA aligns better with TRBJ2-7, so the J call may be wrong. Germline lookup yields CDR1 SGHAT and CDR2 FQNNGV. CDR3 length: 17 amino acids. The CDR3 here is CASSPRLAGGFTYEQYF. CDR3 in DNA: TGTGCCAGCAGCCCTCGACTAGCGGGGGGGTTCACCTACGAGCAGTACTTC.

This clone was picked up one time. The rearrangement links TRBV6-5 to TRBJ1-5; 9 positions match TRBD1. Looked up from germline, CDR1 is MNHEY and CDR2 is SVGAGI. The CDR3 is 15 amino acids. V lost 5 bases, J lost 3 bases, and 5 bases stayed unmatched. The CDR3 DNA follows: TGTGCCAGCAGTAACGACAGGGGGAACAATCAGCCCCAGCATTTT. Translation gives CASSNDRGNNQPQHF.

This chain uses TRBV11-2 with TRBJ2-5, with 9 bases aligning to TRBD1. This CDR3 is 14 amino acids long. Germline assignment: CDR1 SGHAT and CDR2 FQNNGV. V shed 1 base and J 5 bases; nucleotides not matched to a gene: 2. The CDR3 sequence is CASSLVQGAETQYF. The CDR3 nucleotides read TGTGCCAGCAGCTTAGTACAGGGGGCTGAGACCCAGTACTTC.

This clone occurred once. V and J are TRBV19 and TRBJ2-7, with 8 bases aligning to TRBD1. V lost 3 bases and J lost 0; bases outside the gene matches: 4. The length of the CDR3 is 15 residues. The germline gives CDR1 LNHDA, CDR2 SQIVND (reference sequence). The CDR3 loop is CASSMGTGPSYEQYF. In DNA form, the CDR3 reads TGTGCCAGTAGTATGGGGACAGGACCCTCCTACGAGCAGTACTTC.

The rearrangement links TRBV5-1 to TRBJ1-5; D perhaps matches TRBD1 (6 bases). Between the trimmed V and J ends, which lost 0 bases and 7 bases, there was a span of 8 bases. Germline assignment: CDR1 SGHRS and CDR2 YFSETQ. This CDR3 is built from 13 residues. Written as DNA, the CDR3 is TGCGCCAGCAGCTTGGAGGGGGAACAGCCCCAGCATTTT. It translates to CASSLEGEQPQHF. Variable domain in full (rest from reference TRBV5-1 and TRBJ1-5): KAGVTQTPRYLIKTRGQQVTLSCSPISGHRSVSWYQQTPGQGLQFLFEYFSETQRNKGNFPGRFSGRQFSNSRSEMNVSTLELGDSALYLCASSLEGEQPQHFGDGTRLSIL.

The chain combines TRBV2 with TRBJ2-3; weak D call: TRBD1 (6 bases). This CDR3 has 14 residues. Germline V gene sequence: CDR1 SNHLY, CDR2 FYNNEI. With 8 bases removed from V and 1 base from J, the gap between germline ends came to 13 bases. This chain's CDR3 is CASALDRRTDTQYF. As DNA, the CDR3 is TGTGCCAGCGCGCTGGACAGACGCACAGATACGCAGTATTTT.